These 21 T cell receptor beta chains originate from one sample sequenced in a study of T cell repertoires in cytomegalovirus infection. Using its own MiXCR run on the reads, TCRdb lists one record per CDR3 protein. The data contain about 920,000 distinct CDR3 sequences, approximately 30% of them singletons. Their target antigens are unknown. The sequenced sample was cultured CD8+ T cells from PBMCs, obtained from culture after CMV antigen stimulation. Every receptor here comes from a human donor in good health (CMV status not recorded). Some clones in this sample may be carry-over from other donors' samples.

The rearrangement uses TRBV10-2 and TRBJ2-2; 7 bases are shared with TRBD2. This CDR3 spans 13 amino acids. The germline CDR1 and CDR2 sequences are WSHSY and SAAADI. After removal of 6 bases from V and 5 bases from J, the junction contained 3 bases not matched to a gene. CDR3 in amino acids: CASRYGRTGELFF. CDR3 nucleotides: TGCGCCAGCAGGTACGGGAGGACCGGGGAGCTGTTTTTT.

Turning to this clonotype: Germline is not matched at one junction end, which may reflect a read error. The chain is built from TRBV2 and TRBJ1-6; the D gene is possibly TRBD1 (5 bases). The CDR3 extends over 18 amino acids. CDR1 SNHLY and CDR2 FYNNEI come from the germline V gene. CDR3 protein: CASKGEVGRSSYNSPLHF. The CDR3 nucleotides are TGTGCAAGCAAGGGTGAGGTGGGGCGGAGCTCCTATAATTCACCCCTCCACTTT.

A few counts support this clonotype. This sequence joins TRBV5-5 and TRBJ2-2; D might be TRBD1 or TRBD2, each matching 5 bases. Germline lookup yields CDR1 SGHKS and CDR2 YYEKEE (reference sequence). The CDR3 is 16 residues long. Trimming left V 4 bases short and J 3 bases short, with 16 bases between. As DNA, the CDR3 is TGTGCCAGCAGCCCCGGGACGGCGGTTTACACCGGGGAGCTGTTTTTT. Protein sequence: CASSPGTAVYTGELFF. Full variable domain (rest looked up from reference TRBV5-5 and TRBJ2-2): DAGVTQSPTHLIKTRGQQVTLRCSPISGHKSVSWYQQVLGQGPQFIFQYYEKEERGRGNFPDRFSARQFPNYSSELNVNALLLGDSALYLCASSPGTAVYTGELFFGEGSRLTVL.

This clonotype showed up many times. The chain couples TRBV7-6 to TRBJ2-3; the match to TRBD1 covers 8 bases. V shed 1 base and J 1 base; nucleotides not matched to a gene: 7. The CDR3 spans 17 residues. From germline, CDR1 is SGHVS and CDR2 FNYEAQ. In DNA, the CDR3 is TGTGCCAGCAGCTTAGACCGGAGACAGGGGTGCACAGATACGCAGTATTTT. It yields the protein CASSLDRRQGCTDTQYF. The entire variable domain, with the rest obtained from reference TRBV7-6 and TRBJ2-3, is as follows: GAGVSQSPRYKVTKRGQDVALRCDPISGHVSLYWYRQALGQGPEFLTYFNYEAQQDKSGLPNDRFSAERPEGSISTLTIQRTEQRDSAMYRCASSLDRRQGCTDTQYFGPGTRLTVL.

The genes are TRBV4-1 and TRBJ1-1, with 7 bases aligning to TRBD1. The J segment lost 4 bases and the V segment lost 6 bases, leaving 20 bases of the junction unmatched. This CDR3 spans 18 amino acids. Germline V lookup: CDR1 MGHRA, CDR2 YSYEKL. CDR3 residues: CASSHTRQGSVVGTEAFF. CDR3 bases: TGCGCCAGCAGTCATACCCGACAGGGATCAGTCGTCGGCACTGAAGCTTTCTTT.

This clonotype occurred a few times. This rearrangement joins TRBV20-1 to TRBJ2-1; no clear D. The germline V gene encodes CDR1 DFQATT and CDR2 SNEGSKA (reference sequence). Trimming took 0 bases from V and 3 from J, leaving 12 bases between them. This CDR3 spans 15 amino acids. The CDR3 DNA follows: TGCAGTGCTAGAGATAGCTTAGAGGACTACAATGAGCAGTTCTTC. This codes for CSARDSLEDYNEQFF.

The V and J genes are TRBV15 and TRBJ2-1; TRBD1 aligns across 9 bases. The V gene's germline CDR1 is LNHNV and CDR2 YYDKDF (reference sequence). Germline trimming cut 3 bases from V and 8 bases from J; bases unmatched to any gene: 8. This CDR3 comprises 15 residues. CDR3 amino acids: CATSSPGQGLYEQFF. CDR3 bases: TGTGCCACCAGCAGCCCGGGACAGGGTCTTTATGAGCAGTTCTTC.

This clonotype was detected many times. The J gene is TRBJ1-2, the V gene TRBV7-6, with a tentative D call TRBD1 (5 bases). Germline CDR1 and CDR2: SGHVS and FNYEAQ. V dropped 0 bases and J dropped 8 bases, with 10 bases sitting between them. The CDR3 has 13 amino acids. The CDR3 spells CASSLATGGGYTF. DNA for the CDR3: TGTGCCAGCAGCTTAGCAACAGGCGGAGGCTACACCTTC.

This clonotype has only a few counts. The chain is built from TRBV27 and TRBJ2-1, with D unresolved. Trimming stripped 7 bases from V and 8 bases from J, with 27 bases between. The CDR3 consists of 17 residues. Germline assignment: CDR1 MNHEY and CDR2 SMNVEV (reference sequence). In nucleotides, the CDR3 is TGTGCCAGCAAGCCCCGGACCGTTCAGCCACCGTCCCATGAGCAGTTCTTC. This codes for CASKPRTVQPPSHEQFF.

The chain uses TRBV19 and TRBJ1-2; D might be TRBD1 (6 bases). V was trimmed by 9 bases and J by 2 bases, leaving 7 bases between them. Germline V gene data show CDR1 as LNHDA and CDR2 as SQIVND (reference sequence). CDR3 length equals 11 residues. The CDR3 region has the DNA TGTGCCAGGGGACAAAACTATGGCTACACCTTC. This codes for CARGQNYGYTF.

This clonotype turned up a few times. The chain joins TRBV14 to TRBJ1-6; tentative D call: TRBD1 (6 bases). Germline-derived CDR1 and CDR2 are SGHDN and FVKESK. CDR3 length: 15 amino acids. Deletions cut 5 bases from V and 11 bases from J, with 19 bases between. The CDR3 DNA follows: TGTGCCAGCAGCTCAGGGGTGGTTTCGTTTGCACCCCTCCACTTT. It is translated as CASSSGVVSFAPLHF.

This clonotype was observed many times. The rearrangement joins TRBV7-8 to TRBJ1-5; a weak D match, TRBD1 (6 bases). The ends were cut back, 1 base at V and 7 bases at J, with 17 bases in the middle. Germline CDR1 SGHVS, CDR2 FQNEAQ. This CDR3 has 16 amino acids. CDR3 sequence reads: CASSLVPGIRGQPQHF. The CDR3, as DNA: TGTGCCAGCAGCTTAGTTCCAGGGATAAGGGGGCAGCCCCAGCATTTT.

This clonotype showed up just a few times. The rearrangement links TRBV6-1 to TRBJ2-2; tentative D call: TRBD1 (6 bases). Germline CDR1 MNHNS, CDR2 SASEGT. V was cut by 5 bases and J by 5 bases, with 18 bases left in between. This CDR3 region has 16 residues. The CDR3, as DNA: TGTGCCAGCAGTCCCACAGGGACCCCGGGGACCGGGGAGCTGTTTTTT. Protein: CASSPTGTPGTGELFF.

This rearrangement joins TRBV4-2 to TRBJ2-1; D unclear. V lost 1 base and J lost 6, with 10 bases in between. This CDR3 region has 14 residues. CDR1 LGHNA and CDR2 YNFKEQ come from the germline V gene. The CDR3 sequence is CASSQGYGVNEQFF. CDR3 nucleotides: TGTGCCAGCAGCCAAGGTTATGGGGTCAATGAGCAGTTCTTC.

Only a few counts were recorded for this clonotype. This chain connects TRBV7-6 to TRBJ2-3; perhaps TRBD2 as D (5 bases). This CDR3 has 17 residues. CDR1 and CDR2 (germline): SGHVS, FNYEAQ. V shed 5 bases and J shed 2 bases, with 20 bases lying between them. The CDR3 DNA reads TGTGCCAGCAGCCCACCTTTGGGAGCGGCGGTCACAGATACGCAGTATTTT. It encodes CASSPPLGAAVTDTQYF.

The chain uses TRBV24-1 and TRBJ1-5; TRBD1 is a possible D gene (6 bases). In germline, CDR1 is KGHDR, CDR2 SFDVKD. V was clipped by 5 bases and J by 0 bases, with 7 bases between them. There are 14 residues in the CDR3. The CDR3 loop is CATSGQDSNQPQHF. In DNA form, the CDR3 reads TGTGCCACCAGTGGACAGGATAGCAATCAGCCCCAGCATTTT.

CDR3 sequence (DNA): TGTGCCAGCAGTTTATTAGGGGGGACGGCTAGCCCTGGAAACACCATATATTTT. Protein: CASSLLGGTASPGNTIYF. This chain uses TRBV28 with TRBJ1-3, with TRBD1 as a possible D gene (6 bases). The V and J ends lost 1 base and 2 bases respectively, with 18 bases between them. Germline CDR1 is MDHEN and CDR2 is SYDVKM. The CDR3 length is 18 residues.

This clonotype was seen a handful of times. CDR3 coding DNA: TGTGCCAGCAGCCCCCCGAAGGAGGTCACTGAAGCTTTCTTT. It specifies CASSPPKEVTEAFF. The V call is TRBV7-9, the J call TRBJ1-1; D uncertain. This CDR3 contains 14 residues. V gave up 5 bases and J gave up 4 bases, with 14 bases separating them. Germline lookup yields CDR1 SEHNR and CDR2 FQNEAQ (reference sequence).

The gene calls are TRBV2 and TRBJ2-1; 9 nucleotides line up with TRBD1. Per the germline V gene, CDR1 is SNHLY and CDR2 is FYNNEI. The CDR3 runs to 16 residues. After removal of 2 bases from V and 4 bases from J, the junction contained 6 bases not matched to a gene. The CDR3 DNA reads TGTGCCAGCAGTGAACGGGACAGGGCCCCATACAATGAGCAGTTCTTC. Encoded protein: CASSERDRAPYNEQFF.

This chain joins TRBV4-1 and TRBJ2-5; TRBD2 agrees at 9 bases. Germline CDR1 and CDR2: MGHRA and YSYEKL. V trimming: 4 bases; J trimming: 5 bases; junction bases outside the gene matches: 8. The CDR3 has 15 residues. The CDR3 sequence: CASSPSGLAYETQYF. DNA for the CDR3: TGCGCCAGCAGCCCCTCAGGACTAGCGTACGAGACCCAGTACTTC.

The rearrangement links TRBV20-1 to TRBJ2-3; no definite D call. V was shortened by 1 base and J by 6 bases, with 5 bases between the two germline ends. The CDR3 has 11 residues. Germline lookup yields CDR1 DFQATT and CDR2 SNEGSKA (reference sequence). This CDR3 reads CSARVWDTQYF. The DNA for the CDR3 is TGCAGTGCTAGAGTTTGGGATACGCAGTATTTT.